The sequence of this T cell receptor beta chain was determined in a study of blood T cell repertoires in COVID-19. Authors' methods: Amplification from reference gene primers served as the basis for estimated nucleated cell counts. Sequencing was performed with immunoSEQ multiplex PCR; in TCRdb, only in-frame clones are kept and a portion is missing. V, J and clone size are taken as reported in that table, and D and trimming were inferred from the DNA itself. Of 140,000 to 150,000 clones listed, 84% were seen once; the top ten hold less than 6%. CDR3 size: 14 residues. In germline, CDR1 is GTSNPN, CDR2 SVGIG (reference sequence). The germline V and J ends were trimmed by 0 bases and 4 bases, with 9 bases remaining between them.

The sequence derives from a woman aged 50 to 65 who had been exposed to COVID-19. Sequenced sample: PBMCs or T cells enriched from blood (not recorded which). V and J are TRBV30 and TRBJ2-2; D is ambiguous. DNA for the CDR3: TGTGCCTGGAGTGTAATTCCCTCCACCGGGGAGCTGTTTTTT. Its translation: CAWSVIPSTGELFF.